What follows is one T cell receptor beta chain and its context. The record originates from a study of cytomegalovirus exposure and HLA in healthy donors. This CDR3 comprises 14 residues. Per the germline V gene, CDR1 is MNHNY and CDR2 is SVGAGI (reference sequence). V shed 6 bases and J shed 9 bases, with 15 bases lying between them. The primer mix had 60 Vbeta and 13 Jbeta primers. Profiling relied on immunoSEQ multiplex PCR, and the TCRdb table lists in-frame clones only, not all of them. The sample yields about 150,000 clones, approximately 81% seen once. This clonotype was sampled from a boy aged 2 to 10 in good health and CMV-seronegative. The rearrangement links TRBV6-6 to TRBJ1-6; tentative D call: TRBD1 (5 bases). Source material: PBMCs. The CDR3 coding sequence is TGTGCCAGCAGCCCCCGGGGGGGTAGTTCACCCCTCCACTTT. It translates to CASSPRGGSSPLHF.